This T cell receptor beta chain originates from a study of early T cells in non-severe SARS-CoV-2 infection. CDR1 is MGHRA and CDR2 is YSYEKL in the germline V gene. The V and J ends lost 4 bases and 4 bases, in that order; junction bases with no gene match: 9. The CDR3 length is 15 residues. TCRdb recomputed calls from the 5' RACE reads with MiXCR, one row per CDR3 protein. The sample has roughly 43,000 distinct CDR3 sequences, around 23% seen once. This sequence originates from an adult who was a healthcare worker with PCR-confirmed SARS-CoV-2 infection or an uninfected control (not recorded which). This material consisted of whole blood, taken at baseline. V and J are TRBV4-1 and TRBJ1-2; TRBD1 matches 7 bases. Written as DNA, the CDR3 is TGCGCCAGCAGCCCTACAGGGGACCTAGGCTATGGCTACACCTTC. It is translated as CASSPTGDLGYGYTF.